This T cell receptor beta chain was identified in a study of glioma-infiltrating T cells. In the case of this clonotype: The antigen is undetermined.

General study results and limits: Tissue-blood divergence was below expectation in non-neoplastic patients, above in gliomas. CDR3 overlap between tissue and blood was very small.

Amplification of TCR alpha and beta CDR3 regions from RNA used iRepertoire nested multiplex PCR. Tissue mRNA or PBMC total RNA, roughly 90-400 ng, went into one-step reverse transcription and amplification. TCRdb processed the multiplex PCR reads anew with MiXCR; each CDR3 protein has one entry. The data show some 130,000 distinct CDR3 sequences, about 25% seen once. The CDR3 is 15 amino acids. J was trimmed by 1 base and V by 6 bases; bases with no gene match: 7. Germline V gene data show CDR1 as LNHDA and CDR2 as SQIVND (reference sequence). This chain uses TRBV19 with TRBJ2-3; 7 nucleotides line up with TRBD2. This clonotype was sampled from a human donor with low-grade glioma or glioblastoma, undergoing nonglioma brain surgery, or in good health (not recorded which). Sequenced material: glioma tissue, nonneoplastic brain tissue, or PBMCs (not recorded which). The CDR3 loop reads CASSFPGGGTDTQYF. CDR3 coding DNA: TGTGCCAGTAGCTTCCCGGGGGGAGGCACAGATACGCAGTATTTT.